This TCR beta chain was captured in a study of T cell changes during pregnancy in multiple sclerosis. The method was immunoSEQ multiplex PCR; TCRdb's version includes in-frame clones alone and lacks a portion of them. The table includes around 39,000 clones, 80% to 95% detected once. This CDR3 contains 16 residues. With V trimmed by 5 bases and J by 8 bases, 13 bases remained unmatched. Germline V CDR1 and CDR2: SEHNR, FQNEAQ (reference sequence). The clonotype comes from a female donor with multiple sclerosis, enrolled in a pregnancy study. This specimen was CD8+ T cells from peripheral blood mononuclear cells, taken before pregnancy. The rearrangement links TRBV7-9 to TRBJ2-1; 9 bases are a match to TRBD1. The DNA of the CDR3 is TGTGCCAGCAGCCGCGCACAGGGGGCGGCCCGCTATGAGCAGTTCTTC. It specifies CASSRAQGAARYEQFF.